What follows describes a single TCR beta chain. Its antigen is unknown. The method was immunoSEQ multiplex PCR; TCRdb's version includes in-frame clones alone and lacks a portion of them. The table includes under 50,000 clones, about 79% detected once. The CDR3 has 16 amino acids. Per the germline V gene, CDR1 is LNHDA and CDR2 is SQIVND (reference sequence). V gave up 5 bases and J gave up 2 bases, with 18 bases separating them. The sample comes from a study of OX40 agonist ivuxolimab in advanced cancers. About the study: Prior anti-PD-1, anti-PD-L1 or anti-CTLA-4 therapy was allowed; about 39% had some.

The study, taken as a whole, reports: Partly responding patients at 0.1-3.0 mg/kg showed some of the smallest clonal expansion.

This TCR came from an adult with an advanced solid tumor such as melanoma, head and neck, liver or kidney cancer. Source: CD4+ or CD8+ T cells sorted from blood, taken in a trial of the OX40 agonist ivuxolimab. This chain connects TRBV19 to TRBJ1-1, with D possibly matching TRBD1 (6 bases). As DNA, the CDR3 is TGTGCCAGTAGTCCCCACCTGGACAGCCTCAACACTGAAGCTTTCTTT. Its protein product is CASSPHLDSLNTEAFF.